These 17 T cell receptor beta chains were all obtained from the same sample, sequenced in a study of blood T cell repertoires in COVID-19 (dated by TCRdb to between 2020 and 2021). Receptor libraries were prepared by the immunoSEQ multiplex PCR assay. This immuneACCESS table, as held by TCRdb, lists in-frame sequences with V and J called but not all clones. Of the missing ones, under half trace to an unresolved V gene in checked studies; the others have no known cause. This sample holds about 98,000 clones; about 87% were observed only once. In total, the top ten clones hold around 2.9% of the sample. Material: peripheral blood. These receptors were obtained from a man aged 50 to 59 with active or convalescent COVID-19.

The chain links TRBV10-3 to TRBJ2-2, with D hard to call. This CDR3 region has 15 residues. The germline CDR1 and CDR2 sequences are ENHRY and SYGVKD. Trimming left V 0 bases short and J 3 bases short, with 8 bases between. The CDR3 sequence is CAISESNGDTGELFF. In nucleotides, the CDR3 is TGTGCCATCAGTGAGTCGAACGGAGACACCGGGGAGCTGTTTTTT.

In the case of this clone: This specimen includes other DNA sequences encoding the same CDR3. The rearrangement uses TRBV30 and TRBJ1-5; D is uncertain. Trimming cost V 2 bases and J 1 base, with 6 bases left between them. From germline, CDR1 is GTSNPN and CDR2 SVGIG (reference sequence). The CDR3 runs to 13 residues. The DNA of the CDR3 is TGTGCCTGGAGTAGCGGGAGCAATCAGCCCCAGCATTTT. It yields the protein CAWSSGSNQPQHF.

As for this clone: Because the CDR3's place on the DNA is in doubt, the DNA is left out and the CDR3 is given as listed by TCRdb. The rearrangement uses TRBV24-1 and TRBJ1-5; the D call of TRBD1 is as the table states it, not checked on the DNA. Germline loops: CDR1 KGHDR, CDR2 SFDVKD. The CDR3 extends over 14 residues, inclusive of both ends. Here the CDR3 reads CATSEGQYVGPQHF.

The rearrangement uses TRBV27 and TRBJ2-7; 9 bases line up with TRBD1. Unmatched junction bases numbered 3, after V lost 0 bases and J lost 3 bases. The germline gives CDR1 MNHEY, CDR2 SMNVEV (reference sequence). This CDR3 comprises 15 residues. CDR3 bases: TGTGCCAGCAGTTTATCGGGACAGGGCCACTACGAGCAGTACTTC. Its translation: CASSLSGQGHYEQYF.

The chain is built from TRBV27 and TRBJ2-2; 9 nucleotides agree with TRBD1. This CDR3 is built from 14 residues. V dropped 8 bases and J dropped 5; count of bases not matched to a gene: 6. Germline lookup yields CDR1 MNHEY and CDR2 SMNVEV (reference sequence). The CDR3 spells CASGTGFQTGELFF. CDR3 DNA: TGTGCCAGCGGGACAGGGTTTCAAACCGGGGAGCTGTTTTTT.

This clone was observed a single time. The V and J genes are TRBV7-2 and TRBJ1-1, with unresolved D. The CDR3 runs to 13 residues. Trimming took 1 base from V and 3 from J, leaving 6 bases between them. The germline V gene encodes CDR1 SGHTA and CDR2 FQGNSA. DNA for the CDR3: TGTGCCAGCAGCTTAGTTCGTGACACTGAAGCTTTCTTT. Encoded protein: CASSLVRDTEAFF. Variable domain in full (rest from reference TRBV7-2 and TRBJ1-1): GAGVSQSPSNKVTEKGKDVELRCDPISGHTALYWYRQSLGQGLEFLIYFQGNSAPDKSGLPSDRFSAERTGGSVSTLTIQRTQQEDSAVYLCASSLVRDTEAFFGQGTRLTVV.

The rearrangement uses TRBV5-8 and TRBJ2-5; D ambiguous. The CDR3 has 13 residues. Trimming pared 0 bases from V and 5 bases from J, leaving 8 bases between. The germline gives CDR1 SGHTS, CDR2 YDEGEE. The CDR3 protein is CASSLGQWETQYF. Here the CDR3 DNA reads TGTGCCAGCAGCTTGGGTCAGTGGGAGACCCAGTACTTC.

V usage is TRBV5-5 and J usage is TRBJ2-2; 8 bases fit TRBD2. J was trimmed by 6 bases and V by 0 bases; bases with no gene match: 10. The CDR3 is 17 residues long. The germline CDR1 and CDR2 sequences are SGHKS and YYEKEE (reference sequence). This CDR3 reads CASSLASGGGRAGELFF. DNA of the CDR3: TGTGCCAGCAGCTTGGCGTCCGGGGGGGGCCGGGCCGGGGAGCTGTTTTTT.

The chain joins TRBV11-2 to TRBJ1-2, with D uncertain. The V end was cut by 1 base, the J end by 1 base, with 13 bases between. CDR3 length equals 16 residues. Germline CDR1 and CDR2: SGHAT and FQNNGV. DNA for the CDR3: TGTGCCAGCAGCTTAGTAAGAGGTGTGGGTAACTATGGCTACACCTTC. Amino acid sequence: CASSLVRGVGNYGYTF. Drawing the rest from reference TRBV11-2 and TRBJ1-2, the complete variable domain is EAGVAQSPRYKIIEKRQSVAFWCNPISGHATLYWYQQILGQGPKLLIQFQNNGVVDDSQLPKDRFSAERLKGVDSTLKIQPAKLEDSAVYLCASSLVRGVGNYGYTFGSGTRLTVV.

This chain uses TRBV10-2 with TRBJ1-2; tentative D call: TRBD1 (6 bases). Deletions cut 6 bases from V and 6 bases from J, with 14 bases between. The CDR3 consists of 13 residues. Germline V gives CDR1 WSHSY, CDR2 SAAADI. The CDR3 protein is CASRREDSDGYTF. CDR3 sequence (DNA): TGCGCCAGCAGACGCGAGGACAGTGATGGCTACACCTTC.

The sample holds a few counts of this clone. The chain combines TRBV7-8 with TRBJ2-3; 8 bases are a match to TRBD1. J gave up 0 bases and V 6 bases, and 8 bases lay outside the gene matches. The CDR3 consists of 16 residues. CDR1 is SGHVS, CDR2 FQNEAQ, per germline. CDR3 sequence (DNA): TGTGCCAGCAGGAGTCAGGGGGCCGGGAGCACAGATACGCAGTATTTT. Encoded protein: CASRSQGAGSTDTQYF. Based on the CDR3 plus reference TRBV7-8 and TRBJ2-3, the full variable domain is GAGVSQSPRYKVAKRGQDVALRCDPISGHVSLFWYQQALGQGPEFLTYFQNEAQLDKSGLPSDRFFAERPEGSVSTLKIQRTQQEDSAVYLCASRSQGAGSTDTQYFGPGTRLTVL.

This chain links TRBV27 with TRBJ1-1; D perhaps matches TRBD1 (6 bases). CDR1 and CDR2 (germline): MNHEY, SMNVEV (reference sequence). The length of the CDR3 is 14 residues. V lost 6 bases and J lost 0, with 11 bases in between. The CDR3 is CASSPGTLNTEAFF. The DNA of the CDR3 is TGTGCCAGCAGCCCCGGGACACTGAACACTGAAGCTTTCTTT.

The chain employs TRBV5-4 and TRBJ2-2; TRBD1 matches 7 bases. V was pared by 2 bases and J by 1 base, with 8 bases of the junction left unmatched. The CDR3 totals 17 residues. Germline V gene data show CDR1 as SGHNT and CDR2 as YYREEE (reference sequence). The CDR3 nucleotides are TGTGCCAGCAGCTTTTACCTCCGACAGGGGAACACCGGGGAGCTGTTTTTT. This gives the protein CASSFYLRQGNTGELFF.

The rearrangement links TRBV5-1 to TRBJ2-2; D is possibly TRBD2 (6 bases). V dropped 4 bases and J dropped 6 bases, with 13 bases sitting between them. This CDR3 is built from 14 residues. CDR1 is SGHRS and CDR2 is YFSETQ in the germline V gene. CDR3 sequence: CASSGTSSPGELFF. The DNA for the CDR3 is TGCGCCAGCAGCGGAACTAGCTCCCCCGGGGAGCTGTTTTTT.

The chain uses TRBV28 and TRBJ1-4; maybe TRBD1 (6 bases). The germline gives CDR1 MDHEN, CDR2 SYDVKM. V lost 5 bases to trimming and J lost 7 bases, with 17 bases between them. The length of the CDR3 is 15 residues. The CDR3 spells CASSPYQQGREKLFF. The DNA of the CDR3 is TGTGCCAGCAGTCCCTACCAACAGGGACGTGAAAAACTGTTTTTT.

The chain has TRBV6-5 and TRBJ2-2; weak D call: TRBD1 (6 bases). The CDR3 length is 16 residues. Germline lookup yields CDR1 MNHEY and CDR2 SVGAGI. Trimming stripped 2 bases from V and 7 bases from J, with 17 bases between. CDR3 nucleotides: TGTGCCAGCAGTTACGGGGACAAGGGTAGCATCGGGGAGCTGTTTTTT. Its translation: CASSYGDKGSIGELFF.

This chain joins TRBV6-7 and TRBJ2-3; tentative D call: TRBD2 (6 bases). TRBV6-7 is labeled an ORF, and its function is uncertain. The CDR3 consists of 14 residues. V lost 7 bases, J lost 9 bases, and 20 bases lay in between. The CDR3 sequence is CASTDGSLRGTQYF. For the CDR3, the DNA is TGTGCCAGCACCGACGGCAGTTTACGGGGGACGCAGTATTTT.